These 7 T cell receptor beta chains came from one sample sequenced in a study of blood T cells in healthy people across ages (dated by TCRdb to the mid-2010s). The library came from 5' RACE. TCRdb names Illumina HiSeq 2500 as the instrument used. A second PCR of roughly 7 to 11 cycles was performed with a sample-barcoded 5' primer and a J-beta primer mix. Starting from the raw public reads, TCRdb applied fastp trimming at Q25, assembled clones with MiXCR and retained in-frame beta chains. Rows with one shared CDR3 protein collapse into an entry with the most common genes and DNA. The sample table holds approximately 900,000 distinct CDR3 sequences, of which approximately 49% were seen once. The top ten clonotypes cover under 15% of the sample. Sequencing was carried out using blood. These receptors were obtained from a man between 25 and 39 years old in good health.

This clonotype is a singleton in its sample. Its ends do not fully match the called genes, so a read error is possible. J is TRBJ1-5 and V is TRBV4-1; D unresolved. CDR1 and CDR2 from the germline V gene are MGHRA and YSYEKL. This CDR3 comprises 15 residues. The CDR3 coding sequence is TGCGCCGGCAGCCGCTGGATCGATAGCAATCAGCCCCAGCATTTT. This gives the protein CAGSRWIDSNQPQHF.

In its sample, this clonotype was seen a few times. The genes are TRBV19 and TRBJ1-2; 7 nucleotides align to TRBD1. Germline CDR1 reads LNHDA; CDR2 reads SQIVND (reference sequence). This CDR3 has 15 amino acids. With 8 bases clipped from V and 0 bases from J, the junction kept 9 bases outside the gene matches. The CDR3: CASASGTAPNYGYTF. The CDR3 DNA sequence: TGTGCCAGTGCCTCCGGGACAGCGCCTAACTATGGCTACACCTTC.

The CDR3 nucleotides read TGTGCCAGCAGCTCCGACAGAGTCTCACCCCTCCACTTT. Its translation: CASSSDRVSPLHF. The rearrangement uses TRBV11-2 and TRBJ1-6, with D maybe TRBD1 (5 bases). There are 13 residues in the CDR3. Germline lookup yields CDR1 SGHAT and CDR2 FQNNGV. V was clipped by 4 bases and J by 10 bases, with 11 bases between them. Complete variable domain (other parts from reference TRBV11-2 and TRBJ1-6): EAGVAQSPRYKIIEKRQSVAFWCNPISGHATLYWYQQILGQGPKLLIQFQNNGVVDDSQLPKDRFSAERLKGVDSTLKIQPAKLEDSAVYLCASSSDRVSPLHFGNGTRLTVT.

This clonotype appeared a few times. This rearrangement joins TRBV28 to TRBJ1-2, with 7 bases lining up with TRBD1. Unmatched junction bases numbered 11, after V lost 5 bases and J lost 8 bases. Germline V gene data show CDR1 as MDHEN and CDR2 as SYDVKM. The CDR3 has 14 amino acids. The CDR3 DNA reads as TGTGCCAGCAGTGAGACAGGGACCTACCTAGGCTACACCTTC. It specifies CASSETGTYLGYTF.

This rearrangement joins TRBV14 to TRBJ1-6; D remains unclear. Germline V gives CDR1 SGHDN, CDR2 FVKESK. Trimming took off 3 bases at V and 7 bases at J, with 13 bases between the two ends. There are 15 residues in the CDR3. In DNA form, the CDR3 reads TGTGCCAGCAGCCACCTAACGATAGGGAATTCACCCCTCCACTTT. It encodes CASSHLTIGNSPLHF.

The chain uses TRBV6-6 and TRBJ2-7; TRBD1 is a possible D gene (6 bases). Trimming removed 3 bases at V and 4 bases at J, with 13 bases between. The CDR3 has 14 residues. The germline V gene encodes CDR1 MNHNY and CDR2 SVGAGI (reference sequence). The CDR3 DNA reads TGTGCCAGCAGTTATGACGGACAGAGTTACGAGCAGTACTTC. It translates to CASSYDGQSYEQYF.

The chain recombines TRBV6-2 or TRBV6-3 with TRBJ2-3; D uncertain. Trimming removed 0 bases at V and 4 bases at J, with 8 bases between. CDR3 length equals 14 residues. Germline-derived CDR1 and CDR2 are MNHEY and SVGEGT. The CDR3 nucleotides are TGTGCCAGCAGTTACTCAGGCTACTCAGATACGCAGTATTTT. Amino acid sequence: CASSYSGYSDTQYF.